The 9 T cell receptor beta chains below all came from one sample that was sequenced in a study of T cells in narcolepsy. Sequenced by immunoSEQ multiplex PCR; TCRdb stores in-frame clones only, minus some. This sample has about 24,000 clones, with around 85% found just once. Sequencing input: CD45RA- memory CD4+ T cells from PBMCs. The origin of the receptors is a human donor with narcolepsy.

The rearrangement uses TRBV6-5 and TRBJ1-3, with D tentatively TRBD1 (6 bases). V lost 11 bases to trimming and J lost 1 base, with 15 bases between them. CDR1 MNHEY and CDR2 SVGAGI come from the germline V gene. There are 14 residues in the CDR3. The CDR3 is CASSEGGSGNTIYF. CDR3 coding DNA: TGTGCCTCCTCGGAGGGGGGGTCTGGAAACACCATATATTTT.

This clone was detected a few times. This CDR3 is CASSSERLARNNEQFF. CDR3 in DNA: TGTGCCAGCAGCTCCGAACGACTAGCGAGAAACAATGAGCAGTTCTTC. The rearrangement joins TRBV7-8 to TRBJ2-1, with 8 nucleotides matching TRBD2. The CDR3 has 16 residues. V gave up 4 bases and J gave up 5 bases; unmatched junction bases: 10. The germline V gene has CDR1 SGHVS and CDR2 FQNEAQ.

The chain recombines TRBV5-1 with TRBJ1-3; no clear D gene. Looked up from germline, CDR1 is SGHRS and CDR2 is YFSETQ. This CDR3 region has 16 residues. V was trimmed by 0 bases and J by 0 bases, leaving 10 bases between them. The CDR3, as DNA: TGCGCCAGCAGCTTGGGGCCCTCGGGCTCTGGAAACACCATATATTTT. It is translated as CASSLGPSGSGNTIYF.

The table lists this clone with a few counts. The V call is TRBV5-6, the J call TRBJ1-1, with D unresolved. Germline-derived CDR1 and CDR2 are SGHDT and YYEEEE. V was cut by 0 bases and J by 5 bases, with 11 bases left in between. This CDR3 is 14 amino acids long. The DNA for the CDR3 is TGTGCCAGCAGCTTGGTACCGGGAGAGACTGAAGCTTTCTTT. It translates to CASSLVPGETEAFF.

This chain uses TRBV19 with TRBJ2-7; 9 bases map to TRBD1. Germline V gives CDR1 LNHDA, CDR2 SQIVND (reference sequence). The CDR3 length is 14 residues. J lost 1 base, V lost 6 bases, and 4 bases had no gene match. The CDR3 protein is CASRGTGSSYEQYF. The CDR3 DNA follows: TGTGCCAGTAGGGGGACAGGGAGTTCCTACGAGCAGTACTTC.

The rearrangement links TRBV7-6 to TRBJ1-1, with no clear D. This CDR3 has 16 amino acids. From germline, CDR1 is SGHVS and CDR2 FNYEAQ. Trimming left V 4 bases short and J 5 bases short, with 20 bases between. The CDR3 DNA reads as TGTGCCAGCAGCTCTCGTAGCGCGGGGAGGAGGACTGAAGCTTTCTTT. Its protein product is CASSSRSAGRRTEAFF.

CDR3 residues: CASSPQAREQYF. As DNA, the CDR3 is TGTGCCAGCTCCCCCCAGGCCCGCGAGCAGTACTTC. This sequence joins TRBV18 and TRBJ2-7; D is ambiguous. The CDR3 runs 12 residues. Trimming took off 6 bases at V and 6 bases at J, with 12 bases between the two ends. Germline CDR1 KGHSH, CDR2 LQKENI.

This sequence joins TRBV11-3 and TRBJ1-1; 9 bases map to TRBD1. The CDR3 extends over 13 amino acids. J lost 6 bases, V lost 5 bases, and 4 bases had no gene match. The germline V gene has CDR1 SGHNT and CDR2 YENEEA. CDR3 residues: CASSLRQGAEAFF. CDR3 coding DNA: TGTGCCAGCAGCCTTCGACAGGGGGCTGAAGCTTTCTTT. The full variable domain, with the rest looked up from reference TRBV11-3 and TRBJ1-1, is EAGVVQSPRYKIIEKKQPVAFWCNPISGHNTLYWYLQNLGQGPELLIRYENEEAVDDSQLPKDRFSAERLKGVDSTLKIQPAELGDSAVYLCASSLRQGAEAFFGQGTRLTVV.

This clone was recorded a few times. CDR3 sequence: CASSPGTGGYQETQYF. As DNA, the CDR3 is TGCGCCAGCAGCCCCGGGACAGGGGGCTACCAAGAGACCCAGTACTTC. This chain joins TRBV5-1 and TRBJ2-5; the match to TRBD1 covers 12 bases. Germline trimming cut 4 bases from V and 0 bases from J; bases unmatched to any gene: 4. The CDR3 sequence is 16 residues long. Per the germline V gene, CDR1 is SGHRS and CDR2 is YFSETQ.